This T cell receptor (beta chain) came from a study of metastatic and nonmetastatic thyroid tumors. Across the study: For malignant and benign thyroid patients, tumor or nodule tissue and blood were the sources whose repertoires were compared. Points from the study as a whole: A significant increase in TCR beta diversity was reportedly seen in malignant thyroid tumors relative to benign nodules, in blood and tumor.

CDR3 length: 14 residues. Germline CDR1 and CDR2: MNHNS and SASEGT. For this clone: Its antigen is not known.

Original analysis: Built for papillary thyroid cancer, a distant-metastasis classifier drew on CDR3 differences across clinicopathological groups. MiXCR reprocessed the PCR reads for TCRdb. In this record, the V and J calls reflect TCRdb's handling and not the investigators' own analysis. The table lists roughly 23,000 clones, more than 12% of them singletons. Not a single patient had been given any form of treatment at any point before undergoing thyroid surgery. V gene TRBV6-1 combines with J gene TRBJ1-2; D gene unclear. The receptor comes from a female donor with papillary thyroid cancer or a benign thyroid nodule (not recorded which). Some clones in this sample may be carry-over from other donors' samples. Sequencing was done on a sample of tumor tissue. The CDR3 DNA is TGTGTCACGCGAGGAGCCCTAGTCATTTATGGCTACACCTTC. Residues: CVTRGALVIYGYTF.